A selection of T cell receptor beta chains follows, all from one sample in a study of identical twins. TCRdb reprocessed the 5' RACE reads with MiXCR, giving one entry per CDR3 protein. The data hold 1.5 million to 2 million distinct CDR3 sequences, with under 35% observed a single time. The specimen sequenced was cord blood. Source of these receptors: a newborn girl in good health. The conserved cysteine and the conserved F or W are not part of the CDR3 here. The D gene is left open where the match is weak.

d_call j_call v_call cdr3_length cdr3_aa
- TRBJ2-3 TRBV3-1 13 ASSQDAASTDTQY
- TRBJ2-7 TRBV7-2 14 ASSLASFGSSYEQY
TRBD1 TRBJ2-7 TRBV6-5 17 ASSYQGAGFGGKAYEQY
- TRBJ1-5 TRBV12-3/TRBV12-4 13 ASSLAEGSNQPQH
- - TRBV20-1 12 SASPQSSYNEQY
TRBD2 TRBJ2-1 TRBV4-2 14 ASSLSLAGGYNEQF
- TRBJ2-1 TRBV4-1 11 ASSRGINNEQF
- TRBJ1-4 TRBV28 13 ASSFGGTTSEKLF
TRBD2 TRBJ2-7 TRBV29-1 11 SAQREFDYEQY
TRBD2 TRBJ2-1 TRBV5-1 17 ASSWGTSGLLSSYNEQF
TRBD2 TRBJ2-3 TRBV20-1 16 SASKTSGGPSSTDTQY
TRBD2 TRBJ2-1 TRBV6-6 12 ASSTSGRAEEQF
TRBD2 TRBJ2-5 TRBV20-1 13 SARAASGDQETQY
- TRBJ1-5 TRBV20-1 12 SARGRERDQPQH
- TRBJ1-5 TRBV2 12 ASSEWGADQPQH
- TRBJ1-2 TRBV7-2 11 ASSLAGEGGYT
TRBD2 TRBJ2-3 TRBV11-2 14 ASSLGTSGVTNTQY
TRBD2 TRBJ2-1 TRBV5-1 14 ASSLAGTSTNNEQF